Following are 21 T cell receptor beta chains from one sample sequenced in a study of blood T cell repertoires in COVID-19. Clones were sequenced by immunoSEQ multiplex PCR, and TCRdb holds only the in-frame ones, with some missing. Of some 260,000 clones listed, around 90% are singletons. The sequencing sample was made of peripheral blood. These receptors originate from a woman in her 70s with COVID-19, enrolled during active disease.

The V and J genes are TRBV7-9 and TRBJ2-1, with D tentatively TRBD2 (6 bases). The CDR3 spans 13 residues. The ends were cut back, 0 bases at V and 9 bases at J, with 9 bases in the middle. CDR1 SEHNR and CDR2 FQNEAQ come from the germline V gene (reference sequence). Here the CDR3 reads CASSLASGGEQFF. CDR3 nucleotides: TGTGCCAGCAGCTTAGCTTCCGGGGGTGAGCAGTTCTTC.

The chain couples TRBV5-1 to TRBJ2-1, with 7 bases that match TRBD2. Germline values: CDR1 SGHRS, CDR2 YFSETQ. CDR3 size: 13 residues. The trim removed 0 bases at V and 10 bases at J, leaving 4 bases unmatched. The CDR3: CASSLGLAPEQFF. The CDR3 DNA follows: TGCGCCAGCAGCTTGGGACTAGCTCCCGAGCAGTTCTTC.

This clone was picked up a small number of times. The chain couples TRBV5-1 to TRBJ2-1, with 10 bases identical to TRBD1. Germline loops: CDR1 SGHRS, CDR2 YFSETQ. The CDR3 is made up of 15 amino acids. The V segment lost 7 bases and the J segment 5 bases; nucleotides outside the gene matches: 9. CDR3 sequence: CASSAGTGVHNEQFF. The CDR3 DNA follows: TGCGCCAGCTCCGCCGGGACAGGGGTTCACAATGAGCAGTTCTTC. Variable domain in full (rest from reference TRBV5-1 and TRBJ2-1): KAGVTQTPRYLIKTRGQQVTLSCSPISGHRSVSWYQQTPGQGLQFLFEYFSETQRNKGNFPGRFSGRQFSNSRSEMNVSTLELGDSALYLCASSAGTGVHNEQFFGPGTRLTVL.

The chain recombines TRBV27 with TRBJ1-4; D might be TRBD1 (6 bases). This CDR3 has 14 residues. CDR1 MNHEY and CDR2 SMNVEV come from the germline V gene (reference sequence). V was pared by 6 bases and J by 7 bases, with 15 bases between. This chain's CDR3 is CASRPTGSGEKLFF. DNA for the CDR3: TGTGCCAGCAGACCAACAGGGAGTGGTGAAAAACTGTTTTTT.

The genes are TRBV4-3 and TRBJ2-2, with 9 bases aligning to TRBD2. The CDR3 covers 15 residues. The V gene end was trimmed by 1 base and the J gene end by 6 bases; junction bases not matched to a gene: 3. Per germline, CDR1 LGHNA and CDR2 YSLEER. CDR3 sequence: CASSQGLAVPGELFF. The CDR3 DNA sequence: TGCGCCAGCAGCCAAGGACTAGCGGTTCCCGGGGAGCTGTTTTTT.

Only one count was recorded for this clone. For the CDR3, the DNA is TGTGCCAGCAGTTACTATAGGAGTCAGCCCCAGCATTTT. Amino acids: CASSYYRSQPQHF. The chain uses TRBV6-5 and TRBJ1-5; D call uncertain. V shed 1 base and J shed 6 bases, with 7 bases lying between them. The CDR3 totals 13 residues. Germline lookup yields CDR1 MNHEY and CDR2 SVGAGI.

The V and J genes are TRBV4-3 and TRBJ1-3; TRBD1 matches 7 bases. Germline CDR1 is LGHNA and CDR2 is YSLEER. This CDR3 spans 17 amino acids. V trimming: 1 base; J trimming: 2 bases; junction bases outside the gene matches: 8. The CDR3 region is CASSQVWGQLTGNTIYF. The CDR3 DNA is TGCGCCAGCAGCCAAGTTTGGGGACAGCTAACTGGAAACACCATATATTTT.

The V call is TRBV24-1, the J call TRBJ1-2, with 10 bases matching TRBD1. The CDR3 length is 14 residues. The V gene end was trimmed by 3 bases and the J gene end by 8 bases; junction bases not matched to a gene: 5. The germline CDR1 and CDR2 sequences are KGHDR and SFDVKD. The CDR3 loop is CATSDPGQGRGYTF. The CDR3, as DNA: TGTGCCACCAGTGATCCGGGACAGGGGAGGGGCTACACCTTC.

V usage is TRBV30 and J usage is TRBJ1-5; 9 bases align to TRBD1. Germline V gives CDR1 GTSNPN, CDR2 SVGIG (reference sequence). CDR3 length equals 14 residues. The V gene end was trimmed by 4 bases and the J gene end by 4 bases; junction bases not matched to a gene: 5. The CDR3 nucleotides read TGTGCCTGGACCACGGACAGGGGTAATCAGCCCCAGCATTTT. Encoded protein: CAWTTDRGNQPQHF.

For the CDR3, the DNA is TGTGCCAGCAGTTTATCGAGTCACAGGTACTCGGATGGCTACACCTTC. Amino acid sequence: CASSLSSHRYSDGYTF. The V and J genes are TRBV27 and TRBJ1-2; tentatively, D is TRBD1 (5 bases). Germline CDR1 and CDR2: MNHEY and SMNVEV (reference sequence). The CDR3 sequence is 16 residues long. V lost 0 bases and J lost 6, with 17 bases in between.

This chain uses TRBV10-3 with TRBJ2-7; 13 nucleotides align to TRBD2. The V gene's germline CDR1 is ENHRY and CDR2 SYGVKD. Trimming cost V 10 bases and J 5 bases; bases outside gene matches: 8. The CDR3 length is 14 residues. CDR3 sequence (DNA): TGTGCCACCGGACTAGCGGGAGTAGGAGACGAGCAGTACTTC. This gives the protein CATGLAGVGDEQYF.

The chain is built from TRBV7-9 and TRBJ2-3; the D is unclear. Germline V gives CDR1 SEHNR, CDR2 FQNEAQ (reference sequence). The CDR3 is 12 residues long. Trimming took off 3 bases at V and 5 bases at J, with 6 bases between the two ends. CDR3 region: CASSFTRDTQYF. The CDR3 DNA sequence: TGTGCCAGCAGCTTCACCAGAGATACGCAGTATTTT.

This clone was detected once. The chain employs TRBV30 and TRBJ1-1, with D hard to call. Between the trimmed V and J ends, which lost 2 bases and 1 base, there was a span of 8 bases. CDR3 size: 13 residues. Germline CDR1 is GTSNPN and CDR2 is SVGIG (reference sequence). DNA of the CDR3: TGTGCCTGGAGTATTCAGGAGAACACTGAAGCTTTCTTT. Translating it yields CAWSIQENTEAFF.

The V and J genes are TRBV19 and TRBJ2-1; D remains ambiguous. Trimming removed 7 bases from V and 1 base from J, with 11 bases in between. The CDR3 is 14 amino acids. CDR1 and CDR2 (germline): LNHDA, SQIVND (reference sequence). CDR3 protein: CASMKAGSYNEQFF. In DNA form, the CDR3 reads TGTGCCAGTATGAAGGCAGGATCCTACAATGAGCAGTTCTTC. The variable domain in full, with the rest retrieved from reference TRBV19 and TRBJ2-1, is DGGITQSPKYLFRKEGQNVTLSCEQNLNHDAMYWYRQDPGQGLRLIYYSQIVNDFQKGDIAEGYSVSREKKESFPLTVTSAQKNPTAFYLCASMKAGSYNEQFFGPGTRLTVL.

The chain is built from TRBV28 and TRBJ1-2; the match to TRBD1 covers 9 bases. From germline, CDR1 is MDHEN and CDR2 SYDVKM. V was clipped by 3 bases and J by 5 bases; unmatched bases: 7. CDR3 length: 15 amino acids. The CDR3 loop is CASSFSPGQGYGYTF. In DNA form, the CDR3 reads TGTGCCAGCAGTTTCAGTCCGGGACAGGGTTATGGCTACACCTTC.

The chain carries TRBV2 and TRBJ1-2; D is possibly TRBD1 (5 bases). V was cut by 4 bases and J by 4 bases, with 10 bases left in between. Germline V lookup: CDR1 SNHLY, CDR2 FYNNEI. This CDR3 comprises 13 residues. The CDR3 DNA is TGTGCCAGCAGTGCGGGGGTCCGCTATGGCTACACCTTC. Amino acids: CASSAGVRYGYTF. Full variable domain (outside the CDR3, taken from reference TRBV2 and TRBJ1-2): EPEVTQTPSHQVTQMGQEVILRCVPISNHLYFYWYRQILGQKVEFLVSFYNNEISEKSEIFDDQFSVERPDGSNFTLKIRSTKLEDSAMYFCASSAGVRYGYTFGSGTRLTVV.

The chain uses TRBV24-1 and TRBJ2-2, with TRBD1 as a possible D gene (5 bases). V dropped 1 base and J dropped 1 base, with 9 bases sitting between them. CDR1 is KGHDR, CDR2 SFDVKD, per germline. The CDR3 covers 16 residues. CDR3 residues: CATSDLATENTGELFF. The CDR3 coding sequence is TGTGCCACCAGTGATTTAGCGACAGAGAACACCGGGGAGCTGTTTTTT.

The V call is TRBV4-1, the J call TRBJ1-1, with D possibly matching TRBD1 (5 bases). With 2 bases removed from V and 4 bases from J, the gap between germline ends came to 5 bases. Germline V gives CDR1 MGHRA, CDR2 YSYEKL. This CDR3 has 12 amino acids. In nucleotides, the CDR3 is TGCGCCAGCAGCCAACAGGGCACTGAAGCTTTCTTT. Amino acids: CASSQQGTEAFF.

The rearrangement links TRBV6-5 to TRBJ2-7; no clear D gene. CDR1 and CDR2 from the germline V gene are MNHEY and SVGAGI. The germline V and J ends were trimmed by 4 bases and 4 bases, with 5 bases remaining between them. CDR3 length: 11 amino acids. CDR3 region: CASSSVYEQYF. Here the CDR3 DNA reads TGTGCCAGCAGTTCCGTTTACGAGCAGTACTTC.

The rearrangement joins TRBV28 to TRBJ1-6; possible D gene TRBD1, 5 bases. Germline CDR1 and CDR2: MDHEN and SYDVKM. Deletions cut 11 bases from V and 10 bases from J, with 18 bases between. The CDR3 extends over 13 amino acids. CDR3 protein: CACQGRVGSPLHF. For the CDR3, the DNA is TGTGCCTGCCAGGGTAGGGTAGGCTCACCCCTCCACTTT.

The J gene is TRBJ2-2, the V gene TRBV12-3 or TRBV12-4; D uncertain. V was trimmed by 6 bases and J by 4 bases, leaving 9 bases between them. The CDR3 totals 13 residues. The CDR3 region has the DNA TGTGCCAGCAGATACGGGTTCACCGGGGAGCTGTTTTTT. Its translation: CASRYGFTGELFF.